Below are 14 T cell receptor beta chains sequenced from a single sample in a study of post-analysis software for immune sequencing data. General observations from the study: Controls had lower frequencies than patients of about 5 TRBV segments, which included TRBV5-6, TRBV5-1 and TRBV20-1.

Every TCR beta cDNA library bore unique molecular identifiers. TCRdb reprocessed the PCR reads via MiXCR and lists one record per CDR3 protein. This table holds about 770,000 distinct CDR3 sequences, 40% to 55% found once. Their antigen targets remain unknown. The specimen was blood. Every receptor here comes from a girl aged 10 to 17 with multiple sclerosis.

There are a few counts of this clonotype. The CDR3: CSVLYNEQFF. For the CDR3, the DNA is TGCAGCGTTTTATACAATGAGCAGTTCTTC. The J gene is TRBJ2-1, the V gene TRBV29-1; no definite D call. Trimming shortened V by 5 bases and J by 4 bases, and 3 bases separated the two germline ends. This CDR3 spans 10 amino acids. Germline V gives CDR1 SQVTM, CDR2 ANQGSEA.

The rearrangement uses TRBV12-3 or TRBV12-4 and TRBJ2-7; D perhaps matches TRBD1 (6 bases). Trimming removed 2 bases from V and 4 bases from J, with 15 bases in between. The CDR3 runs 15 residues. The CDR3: CASSLKGRGRYEQYF. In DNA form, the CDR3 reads TGTGCCAGCAGTTTAAAGGGCAGGGGAAGGTACGAGCAGTACTTC.

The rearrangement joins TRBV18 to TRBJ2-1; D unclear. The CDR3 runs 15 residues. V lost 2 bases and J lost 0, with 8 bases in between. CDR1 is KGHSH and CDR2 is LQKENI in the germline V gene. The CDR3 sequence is CASSPDTRSYNEQFF. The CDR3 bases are TGTGCCAGCTCACCAGACACCCGCTCCTACAATGAGCAGTTCTTC.

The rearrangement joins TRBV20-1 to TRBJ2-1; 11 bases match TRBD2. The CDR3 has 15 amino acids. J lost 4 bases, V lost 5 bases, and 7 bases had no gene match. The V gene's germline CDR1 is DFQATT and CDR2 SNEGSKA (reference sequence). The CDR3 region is CSASRLAGSYNEQFF. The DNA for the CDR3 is TGCAGTGCTTCACGACTAGCGGGGTCGTACAATGAGCAGTTCTTC.

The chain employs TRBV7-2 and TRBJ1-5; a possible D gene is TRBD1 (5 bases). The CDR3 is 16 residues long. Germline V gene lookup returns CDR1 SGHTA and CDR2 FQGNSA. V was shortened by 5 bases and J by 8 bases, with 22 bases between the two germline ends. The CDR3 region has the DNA TGTGCCAGCAGCATCTTATTGGAGACAGAATCGGAGCCCCAGCATTTT. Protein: CASSILLETESEPQHF.

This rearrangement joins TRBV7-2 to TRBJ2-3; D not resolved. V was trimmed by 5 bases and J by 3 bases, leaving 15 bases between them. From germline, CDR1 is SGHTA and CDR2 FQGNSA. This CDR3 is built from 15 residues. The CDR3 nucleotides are TGTGCCAGCAGCCGTTGGGATAGGGATACAGATACGCAGTATTTT. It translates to CASSRWDRDTDTQYF.

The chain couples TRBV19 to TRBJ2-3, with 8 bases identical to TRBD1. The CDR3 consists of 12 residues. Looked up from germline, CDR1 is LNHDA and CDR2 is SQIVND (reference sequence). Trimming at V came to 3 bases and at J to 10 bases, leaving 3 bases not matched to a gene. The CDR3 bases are TGTGCCAGTAGTATGGGGACAGGTCCGCAGTATTTT. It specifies CASSMGTGPQYF.

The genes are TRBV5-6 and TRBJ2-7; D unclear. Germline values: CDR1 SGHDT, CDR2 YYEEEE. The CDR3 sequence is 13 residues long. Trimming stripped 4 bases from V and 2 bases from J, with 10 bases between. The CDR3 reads CASSRPAPYEQYF. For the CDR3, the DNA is TGTGCCAGCAGCCGACCAGCCCCCTACGAGCAGTACTTC.

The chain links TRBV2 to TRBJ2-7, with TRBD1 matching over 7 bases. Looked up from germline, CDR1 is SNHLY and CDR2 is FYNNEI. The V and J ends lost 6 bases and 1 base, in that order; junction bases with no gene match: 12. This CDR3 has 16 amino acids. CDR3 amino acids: CASRVTTGDLSYEQYF. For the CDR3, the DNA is TGTGCCAGCAGGGTCACAACAGGGGACCTTTCCTACGAGCAGTACTTC. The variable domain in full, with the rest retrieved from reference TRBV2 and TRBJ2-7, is EPEVTQTPSHQVTQMGQEVILRCVPISNHLYFYWYRQILGQKVEFLVSFYNNEISEKSEIFDDQFSVERPDGSNFTLKIRSTKLEDSAMYFCASRVTTGDLSYEQYFGPGTRLTVT.

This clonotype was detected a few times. The CDR3 sequence is CASSLLQATNEQFF. CDR3 DNA sequence: TGTGCCAGCAGCTTACTCCAGGCAACCAATGAGCAGTTCTTC. The V gene is TRBV7-9, the J gene TRBJ2-1; no definite D call. V lost 2 bases and J lost 6, with 11 bases in between. The CDR3 spans 14 residues. Germline CDR1 is SEHNR and CDR2 is FQNEAQ (reference sequence).

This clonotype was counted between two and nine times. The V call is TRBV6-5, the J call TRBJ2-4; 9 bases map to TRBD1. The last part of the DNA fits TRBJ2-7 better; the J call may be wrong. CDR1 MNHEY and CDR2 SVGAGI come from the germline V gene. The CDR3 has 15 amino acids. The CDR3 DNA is TGTGCCAGCAGTAGCTCCGGGACAGGGAACTACGAGCAGTACTTC. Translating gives CASSSSGTGNYEQYF.

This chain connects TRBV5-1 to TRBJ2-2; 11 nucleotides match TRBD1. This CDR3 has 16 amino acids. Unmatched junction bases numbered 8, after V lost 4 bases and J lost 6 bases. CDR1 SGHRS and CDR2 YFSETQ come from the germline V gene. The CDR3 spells CASSTPGTGGSGELFF. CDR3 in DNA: TGCGCCAGCAGCACCCCCGGGACAGGGGGATCCGGGGAGCTGTTTTTT.

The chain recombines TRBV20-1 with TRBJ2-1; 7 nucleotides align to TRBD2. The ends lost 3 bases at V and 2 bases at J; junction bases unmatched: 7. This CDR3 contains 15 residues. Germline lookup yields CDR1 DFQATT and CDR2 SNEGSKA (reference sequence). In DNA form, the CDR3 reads TGCAGTGCTAGCTTGGGTCTAGCGGCCTACAATGAGCAGTTCTTC. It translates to CSASLGLAAYNEQFF.

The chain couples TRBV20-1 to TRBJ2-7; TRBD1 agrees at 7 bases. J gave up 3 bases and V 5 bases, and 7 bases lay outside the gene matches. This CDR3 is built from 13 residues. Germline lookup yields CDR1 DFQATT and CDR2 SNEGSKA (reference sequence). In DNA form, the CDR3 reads TGCAGTGCTTTAACCGGACAGGACTACGAGCAGTACTTC. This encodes CSALTGQDYEQYF.